A selection of T cell receptor beta chains follows, all from one sample in a study of T cells in Graves' hyperthyroidism and ophthalmopathy. TCRdb re-called the multiplex PCR reads through MiXCR, storing one row per CDR3 protein. This sample carries over 650,000 distinct CDR3 sequences, about a sixth of them seen once, and the ten largest clones take around 8%. The specimen was blood. The source of these receptors is a man younger than 35 with Graves' hyperthyroidism. Both conserved end residues are part of each CDR3. D genes are given only for firm matches. Clone size is shown for a subset of rows, as once, few, many or a class of expanded clone.

clone_size: few
v_call: TRBV7-9
j_call: TRBJ1-5
d_call: -
cdr3_nt: TGTGCCAGCACCGTGGGGGGGGATCAGCCCCAGCATTTT
cdr3_aa: CASTVGGDQPQHF

clone_size: many
v_call: TRBV6-1
j_call: TRBJ1-5
d_call: -
cdr3_nt: TGTGCCAGCAGTGAAGAGGGGATGGACTATCAGCCCCAGCATTTT
cdr3_aa: CASSEEGMDYQPQHF

clone_size: many
v_call: TRBV12-5
j_call: TRBJ1-5
d_call: -
cdr3_nt: TGTGCTAGTGGGACCCGGGGCAATCAGCCCCAGCATTTT
cdr3_aa: CASGTRGNQPQHF

clone_size: -
v_call: TRBV27
j_call: TRBJ2-2
d_call: -
cdr3_nt: TGTGCCAGCAGTGCCCTGAGGCGGGAAGGGGTGGCCGGGGAGCTGTTTTTT
cdr3_aa: CASSALRREGVAGELFF

clone_size: many
v_call: TRBV18
j_call: TRBJ2-1
d_call: TRBD1
cdr3_nt: TGTGCCAGCTCACCGGGACAGATCTCCTACAATGAGCAGTTCTTC
cdr3_aa: CASSPGQISYNEQFF

clone_size: many
v_call: TRBV20-1
j_call: TRBJ2-7
d_call: TRBD2
cdr3_nt: TGCAGTGCCCCACCCACCAGCGGGAGCTACGAGCAGTACTTC
cdr3_aa: CSAPPTSGSYEQYF

clone_size: -
v_call: TRBV7-2
j_call: TRBJ2-7
d_call: -
cdr3_nt: TGTGCCAGCAGCCCAGGGCCGGCGTCTACCTACGAGCAGTACTTC
cdr3_aa: CASSPGPASTYEQYF

clone_size: few
v_call: TRBV19
j_call: TRBJ2-1
d_call: TRBD2
cdr3_nt: TGTGCCAGCAGACTAGCGGGAGGGCCGCTAAATGAGCAGTTCTTC
cdr3_aa: CASRLAGGPLNEQFF

clone_size: many
v_call: TRBV5-1
j_call: TRBJ2-3
d_call: -
cdr3_nt: TGCGCCAGCAGTGAAGGAATCACAGATACGCAGTATTTT
cdr3_aa: CASSEGITDTQYF

clone_size: few
v_call: TRBV29-1
j_call: TRBJ1-5
d_call: -
cdr3_nt: TGCAGCGTTGGGAAGGGTCAGGGTCAGCCCCAGCATTTT
cdr3_aa: CSVGKGQGQPQHF

clone_size: -
v_call: TRBV18
j_call: TRBJ2-2
d_call: -
cdr3_nt: TGTGCCAGCTCACCCCTCGCGGTTCCCGGGGAGCTGTTTTTT
cdr3_aa: CASSPLAVPGELFF

clone_size: many
v_call: TRBV28
j_call: TRBJ1-2
d_call: -
cdr3_nt: TGTGCCAGCAGTTCCTCCGACGGGGCTAACTATGGCTACACCTTC
cdr3_aa: CASSSSDGANYGYTF

clone_size: many
v_call: TRBV11-2
j_call: TRBJ2-1
d_call: -
cdr3_nt: TGTGCCAGCTCCTTACTAGGGTCACAGTTCTTC
cdr3_aa: CASSLLGSQFF

clone_size: -
v_call: TRBV5-1
j_call: TRBJ2-1
d_call: -
cdr3_nt: TGTGCCAGCAGCTTTTTCGGGACCCCGAACAATGAGCAGTTCTTC
cdr3_aa: CASSFFGTPNNEQFF

clone_size: many
v_call: TRBV12-3/TRBV12-4
j_call: TRBJ2-3
d_call: TRBD2
cdr3_nt: TGTGCCAGCAGCGGGAGGGTGGATACGCAGTATTTT
cdr3_aa: CASSGRVDTQYF

clone_size: many
v_call: TRBV6-2/TRBV6-3
j_call: TRBJ2-1
d_call: TRBD1
cdr3_nt: TGTGCCAGCAGTTACGTGAGCGGGACAGGGTTCTTAGAGCAGTTCTTC
cdr3_aa: CASSYVSGTGFLEQFF

clone_size: few
v_call: TRBV5-6
j_call: TRBJ1-1
d_call: -
cdr3_nt: TGTGCCAGCAGCTTGGGCCCCCAGGGCACTGAAGCTTTCTTT
cdr3_aa: CASSLGPQGTEAFF

clone_size: -
v_call: TRBV28
j_call: TRBJ1-1
d_call: -
cdr3_nt: TGTGCCAGCAGTAAACCGGGGGGCGGGAGGACTGAAGCTTTCTTT
cdr3_aa: CASSKPGGGRTEAFF

clone_size: -
v_call: TRBV20-1
j_call: TRBJ2-7
d_call: -
cdr3_nt: TGCAGTGCTAGAGATAGCCGGTTTCACTCCTACGAGCAGTACTTC
cdr3_aa: CSARDSRFHSYEQYF

clone_size: few
v_call: TRBV9
j_call: TRBJ2-1
d_call: TRBD1
cdr3_nt: TGTGCCAGCAACCGACAGGGGGGGAATGAGCAGTTCTTC
cdr3_aa: CASNRQGGNEQFF

clone_size: -
v_call: TRBV7-9
j_call: TRBJ2-5
d_call: TRBD1
cdr3_nt: TGTGCCAGCAGCTTGTCCATAAACCCGGGACAGGGGTGGGAGACCCAGTACTTC
cdr3_aa: CASSLSINPGQGWETQYF

clone_size: -
v_call: TRBV18
j_call: TRBJ1-1
d_call: -
cdr3_nt: TGTGCCAGCTCCAACTCGATGAACACTGAAGCTTTCTTT
cdr3_aa: CASSNSMNTEAFF

clone_size: many
v_call: TRBV18
j_call: TRBJ2-7
d_call: TRBD2
cdr3_nt: TGTGCCAGCTCACCACGTATCGGGAGGATCGACGAGCAGTACTTC
cdr3_aa: CASSPRIGRIDEQYF

clone_size: many
v_call: TRBV18
j_call: TRBJ2-1
d_call: TRBD2
cdr3_nt: TGTGCCAGCTCACCACTAACGGGAGGAGGGAATGAGCAGTTCTTC
cdr3_aa: CASSPLTGGGNEQFF

clone_size: many
v_call: TRBV6-6
j_call: TRBJ2-7
d_call: TRBD1
cdr3_nt: TGTGCCAGCAGTTACTCCGGGACAGACCCTTTCGACGAGCAGTACTTC
cdr3_aa: CASSYSGTDPFDEQYF

clone_size: -
v_call: TRBV20-1
j_call: TRBJ1-3
d_call: -
cdr3_nt: TGCAGTGCTAGAGATCCCGAGGGAAACACCATATATTTT
cdr3_aa: CSARDPEGNTIYF